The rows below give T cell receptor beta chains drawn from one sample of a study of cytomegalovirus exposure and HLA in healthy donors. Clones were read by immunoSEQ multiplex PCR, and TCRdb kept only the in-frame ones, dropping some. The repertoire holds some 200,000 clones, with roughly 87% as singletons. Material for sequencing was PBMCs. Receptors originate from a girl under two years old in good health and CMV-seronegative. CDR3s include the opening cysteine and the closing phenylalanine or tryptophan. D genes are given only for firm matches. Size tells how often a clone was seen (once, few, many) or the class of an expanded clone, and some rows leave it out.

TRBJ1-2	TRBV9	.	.	TGTGCCAGCAGCGTCCCAATTACAGGTCTCCCAAACTATGGCTACACCTTC	CASSVPITGLPNYGYTF
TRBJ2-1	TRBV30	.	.	TGTGCCTGGAGTGTAACGGGTTTCGGCAATGAGCAGTTCTTC	CAWSVTGFGNEQFF
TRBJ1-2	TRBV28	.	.	TGTGCCAGCAGTTTATTCCCCCCCCCGGGACAAGGCAAAGGGTACTATGGCTACACCTTC	CASSLFPPPGQGKGYYGYTF
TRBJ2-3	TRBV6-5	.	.	TGTGCCAGCAGCTATACGACAGCCAAGGCAGATACGCAGTATTTT	CASSYTTAKADTQYF
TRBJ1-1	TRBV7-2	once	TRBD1	TGTGCCAGCAGCTTGGGGACAGTGATGAACACTGAAGCTTTCTTT	CASSLGTVMNTEAFF
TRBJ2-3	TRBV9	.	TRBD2	TGTGCCAGCAGCGGTCTAGCGGGGGGCACAGATACGCAGTATTTT	CASSGLAGGTDTQYF
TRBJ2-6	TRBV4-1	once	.	TGCGCCAGCAGCCCGTACAATTCTGGGGCCAACGTCCTGACTTTC	CASSPYNSGANVLTF
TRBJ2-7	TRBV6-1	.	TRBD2	TGTGCGACTGCCCCGGGGGGGCGGTACGAGCAGTACTTC	CATAPGGRYEQYF
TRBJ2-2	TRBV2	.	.	TGTGCCAGCAGGATGAGAGAAACCGGGGAGCTGTTTTTT	CASRMRETGELFF
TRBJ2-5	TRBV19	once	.	TGTGCCACTGCCTCTAGCTCCGAGACCCAGTACTTC	CATASSSETQYF
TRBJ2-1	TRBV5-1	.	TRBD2	TGCGCCAGCAGCTTGGAAGGACTAGGGGACAATGAGCAGTTCTTC	CASSLEGLGDNEQFF
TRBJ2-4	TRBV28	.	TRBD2	TGTGCCAGCAGTTTATGGAATTTAGCGGGAGAAAACATTCAGTACTTC	CASSLWNLAGENIQYF
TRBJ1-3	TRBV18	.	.	TGTGCCAGCTCACCACAGGGCACTAGCCTTTTAGACTCTGGAAACACCATATATTTT	CASSPQGTSLLDSGNTIYF
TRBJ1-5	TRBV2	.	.	TGTGCCAGCACCGAGGGGAGGAACCCCAATCAGCCCCAGCATTTT	CASTEGRNPNQPQHF
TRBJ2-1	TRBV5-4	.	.	TGTGCCAGCAGCATCCTCAACTACGACCAGCAGTTCTTC	CASSILNYDQQFF
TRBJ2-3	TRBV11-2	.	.	TGTGCCAGCAGCTTCGGCACAGATACGCAGTATTTT	CASSFGTDTQYF
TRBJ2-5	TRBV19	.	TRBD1	TGTGCCAGTAGTATAGAGCACAGGGGGCGCCGAGAGACCCAGTACTTC	CASSIEHRGRRETQYF
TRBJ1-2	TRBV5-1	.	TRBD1	TGCGCCAGCAGCATAGGACAGGGGAACAACTATGGCTACACCTTC	CASSIGQGNNYGYTF
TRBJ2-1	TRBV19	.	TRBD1	TGTGCCAGTAGTGATTGGACAGGTGTTGGCAATGAGCAGTTCTTC	CASSDWTGVGNEQFF
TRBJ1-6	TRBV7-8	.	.	TGTGCCAGCAGCTTAGGGACACTATATAATTCACCCCTCCACTTT	CASSLGTLYNSPLHF
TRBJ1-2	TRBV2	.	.	TGTGCCAGCAGTACAGGGTTTGGCTATGGCTACACCTTC	CASSTGFGYGYTF
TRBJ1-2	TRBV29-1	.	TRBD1	TGCAGCGTGGACAGGGGATACGACTACACCTTC	CSVDRGYDYTF
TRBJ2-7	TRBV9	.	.	TGTGCCAGCAGCGTAGATGGCCTAGTGGGCGAGCAGTACTTC	CASSVDGLVGEQYF
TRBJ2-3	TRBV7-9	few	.	TGTGCCAGCGGTACGGGGGGCGCGGGGACCACAGATACGCAGTATTTT	CASGTGGAGTTDTQYF
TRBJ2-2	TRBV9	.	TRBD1	TGTGCCAGCAGCGTAGGACTCAGGGGGAAAAACACCGGGGAGCTGTTTTTT	CASSVGLRGKNTGELFF
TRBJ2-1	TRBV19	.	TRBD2	TGTGCCAGTAGGGAGAAGGGACTAGTAATCTTCGATGAGCAGTTCTTC	CASREKGLVIFDEQFF
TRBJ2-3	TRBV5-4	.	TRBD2	TGTGCCAGCAGCTTTCCAAGCGGTAGCGGGAGCGGAGATACGCAGTATTTT	CASSFPSGSGSGDTQYF
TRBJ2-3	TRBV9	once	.	TGTGCCAGCAGCGTAGGTTTTCAGGCAGATACGCAGTATTTT	CASSVGFQADTQYF
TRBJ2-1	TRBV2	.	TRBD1	TGTGCCAGCCCGGGACAGTACAATGAGCAGTTCTTC	CASPGQYNEQFF
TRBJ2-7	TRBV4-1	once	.	TGCGCCAGCAGCCATAGCGGTCAGGCCCGGGGAGAGCAGTACTTC	CASSHSGQARGEQYF
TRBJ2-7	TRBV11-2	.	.	TGTGCCAGCAGCGCCGCGGGACGGCGGCAGTACTTC	CASSAAGRRQYF
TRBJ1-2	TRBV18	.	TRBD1	TGTGCCAGCTCACCCCGGTCGACAGGGCCCCGACTACATGGCTACACCTTC	CASSPRSTGPRLHGYTF
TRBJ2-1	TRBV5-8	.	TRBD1	TGTGCCAGCAGTCGCGACAGGGGACAGGACAATGAGCAGTTCTTC	CASSRDRGQDNEQFF
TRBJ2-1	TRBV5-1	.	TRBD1	TGCGCCAGCAGCCTAGGGACAGCTTACAATGAGCAGTTCTTC	CASSLGTAYNEQFF
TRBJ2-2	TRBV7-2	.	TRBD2	TGTGCCAGCAGCTTGTCCGGACTAGCGGGAACGGGGGAGCTGTTTTTT	CASSLSGLAGTGELFF
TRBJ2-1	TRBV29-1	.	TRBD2	TGCAGCGTTGAACGACTAGCGGGAGGTATAGGTAATGAGCAGTTCTTC	CSVERLAGGIGNEQFF
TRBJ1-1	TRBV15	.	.	TGTGCCACCAGCAGACGCGGCGGGGGGCGTACTGAAGCTTTCTTT	CATSRRGGGRTEAFF
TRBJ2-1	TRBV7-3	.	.	TGTGCCAGCAGCCCCATGCAGGGCAGGGGCAATGAGCAGTTCTTC	CASSPMQGRGNEQFF
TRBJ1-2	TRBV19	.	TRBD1	TGTGCCAGTAGTAGAACCGGGACAGGGAGAGCTAACTATGGCTACACCTTC	CASSRTGTGRANYGYTF
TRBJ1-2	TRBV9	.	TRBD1	TGTGCCAGCAGCCCCCAGGTGTCGGGACAGGGGGCAAATGGCTACACCTTC	CASSPQVSGQGANGYTF
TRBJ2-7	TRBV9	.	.	TGTGCCAGCAGCCCCGACGGGGCCTACGAGCAGTACTTC	CASSPDGAYEQYF
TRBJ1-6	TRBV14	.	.	TGTGCCAGCAGCCAACCCGGACAGTATAATTCACCCCTCCACTTT	CASSQPGQYNSPLHF
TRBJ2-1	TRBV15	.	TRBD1	TGTGCCACCAGCAGGGGCCGGGACAGGTACAATGAGCAGTTCTTC	CATSRGRDRYNEQFF
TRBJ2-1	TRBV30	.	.	TGTGCCTGGCGGGGGGCGAGGGAGCAGTTCTTC	CAWRGAREQFF
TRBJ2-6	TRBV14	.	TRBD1	TGTGCCAGCAGCCAAGTGACAGGGTCCCGAGGGGCCAACGTCCTGACTTTC	CASSQVTGSRGANVLTF
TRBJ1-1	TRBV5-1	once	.	TGCGCCAGCAGCTCCACGGAGTTCACTGAAGCTTTCTTT	CASSSTEFTEAFF
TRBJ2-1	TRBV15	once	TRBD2	TGTGCCACCAGCCGACCGGGACTAGTGTCTAATGAGCAGTTCTTC	CATSRPGLVSNEQFF
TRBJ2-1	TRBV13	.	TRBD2	TGTGCCAGCAGCTCCCTCTCCGGGACTAGAGATAATGAGCAGTTCTTC	CASSSLSGTRDNEQFF
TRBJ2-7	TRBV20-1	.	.	TGCAGTGTTCAGGCGCCCTACGAGCAGTACTTC	CSVQAPYEQYF
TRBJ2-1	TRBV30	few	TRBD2	TGTGCCTGGAGTGTACAGCGGGGTCGATCCTACAATGAGCAGTTCTTC	CAWSVQRGRSYNEQFF
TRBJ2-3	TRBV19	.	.	TGTGCCAGTAGTATGGGCGCACTCCCTAGCACAGATACGCAGTATTTT	CASSMGALPSTDTQYF
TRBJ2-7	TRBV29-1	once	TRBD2	TGCAGCGTTGGGAGTCCTAGCGGGACCTACGAGCAGTACTTC	CSVGSPSGTYEQYF
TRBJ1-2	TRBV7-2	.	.	TGTGCCAGCAGCTTACTGGGGCTTGGCTACACCTTC	CASSLLGLGYTF
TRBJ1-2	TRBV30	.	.	TGTGCCTGGAGTGTAGGGGGGGGGTCATACACCTTC	CAWSVGGGSYTF
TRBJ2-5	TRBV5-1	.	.	TGCGCCAGCAGCTTGGCGGGGGAGACCCAGTACTTC	CASSLAGETQYF
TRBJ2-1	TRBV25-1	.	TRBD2	TGTGCCAGCAGTGATTTTCGGGAGGTGTTCTTC	CASSDFREVFF
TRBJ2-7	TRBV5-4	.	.	TGTGCCAGCAGCTTGGTAGGGAGCTCCTACGAGCAGTACTTC	CASSLVGSSYEQYF
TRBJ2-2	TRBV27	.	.	TGTGCCAGCAGGGGACAGAACACCGGGGAGCTGTTTTTT	CASRGQNTGELFF
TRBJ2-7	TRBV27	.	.	TGTGCCAGCAGTTCCTACAGGGAAGCCTACGAGCAGTACTTC	CASSSYREAYEQYF
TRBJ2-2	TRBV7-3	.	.	TGTGCCAGCAGCTTTTTATCTGGAGAGGGGGAGCTGTTTTTT	CASSFLSGEGELFF